A selection of T cell receptor beta chains follows, all from one sample in a study of OX40 agonist ivuxolimab in advanced cancers. This table comes from immunoSEQ multiplex PCR, and its TCRdb copy is limited to in-frame clones, with some not included. The data contain some 77,000 clones, less than 95% of them singletons. This specimen consisted of CD4+ or CD8+ T cells sorted from blood, obtained in a trial of the OX40 agonist ivuxolimab. The receptor set was obtained from an adult with an advanced solid tumor such as melanoma, head and neck, liver or kidney cancer. Each CDR3 is given with its conserved first and last residue. The D gene is left open where the match is weak. Clone size is given for some rows only: seen once, a few or many times, or a class if the clone is expanded.

CDR3 protein,CDR3 DNA,J gene,V gene,clone size,D gene
CASSQGGAETQYF,TGCGCCAGCAGCCAAGGAGGCGCAGAGACCCAGTACTTC,TRBJ2-5,TRBV4-1,-,-
CASGTSGRGGTETQYF,TGTGCCAGTGGGACTAGCGGGAGGGGCGGTACGGAGACCCAGTACTTC,TRBJ2-5,TRBV19,-,TRBD2
CARSIGTGELFF,TGTGCCCGATCAATAGGGACCGGGGAGCTGTTTTTT,TRBJ2-2,TRBV30,-,-
CASSASGYEQYF,TGTGCCAGCAGTGCTAGCGGCTACGAGCAGTACTTC,TRBJ2-7,TRBV6-5,-,TRBD2
CASVGDTEAFF,TGTGCCAGCGTCGGGGACACTGAAGCTTTCTTT,TRBJ1-1,TRBV7-9,-,-
CASSLEVGTGELFF,TGTGCCAGCAGCCTTGAAGTAGGAACCGGGGAGCTGTTTTTT,TRBJ2-2,TRBV14,-,-
CASGRGAGEGTDTQYF,TGTGCCAGCGGACGGGGTGCGGGAGAGGGCACAGATACGCAGTATTTT,TRBJ2-3,TRBV27,once,TRBD2
CASSRTGGNQPQHF,TGTGCCAGTAGTCGGACAGGGGGCAATCAGCCCCAGCATTTT,TRBJ1-5,TRBV19,-,TRBD1
CASSLGQLNTGELFF,TGTGCCAGCAGCTTAGGTCAGCTAAACACCGGGGAGCTGTTTTTT,TRBJ2-2,TRBV7-6,-,-
CASSLVGSGTDTQYF,TGCGCCAGCAGCTTGGTGGGAAGTGGCACAGATACGCAGTATTTT,TRBJ2-3,TRBV5-1,-,-
CASSQAADTQYF,TGCGCCAGCAGCCAAGCTGCAGATACGCAGTATTTT,TRBJ2-3,TRBV4-3,-,-
CAISDYRGPVGYTF,TGTGCCATCAGCGACTACAGGGGGCCAGTTGGCTACACCTTC,TRBJ1-2,TRBV10-3,-,TRBD1
CASSPPMGQGNEQYF,TGTGCCAGCTCACCACCGATGGGACAGGGGAACGAGCAGTACTTC,TRBJ2-7,TRBV18,-,TRBD1
CASSAWDRGAYEQYF,TGTGCCAGCAGTGCCTGGGACAGGGGGGCCTACGAGCAGTACTTC,TRBJ2-7,TRBV28,-,TRBD1
CASSPGVSARGWRPQHF,TGTGCCAGTAGCCCCGGGGTTAGTGCCAGGGGATGGCGGCCCCAGCATTTT,TRBJ1-5,TRBV19,-,-
CATVESGTNEKLFF,TGTGCCACCGTCGAGTCAGGGACTAATGAAAAACTGTTTTTT,TRBJ1-4,TRBV28,-,-
CSVYDRVDVSGAKNIQYF,TGCAGCGTCTATGACAGGGTGGATGTTTCTGGAGCCAAAAACATTCAGTACTTC,TRBJ2-4,TRBV29-1,-,TRBD1
CASSRDGANYGYTF,TGTGCCAGCAGTAGGGACGGAGCTAACTATGGCTACACCTTC,TRBJ1-2,TRBV6-5,few,-
CASSSSDRAYEQYF,TGTGCCAGCAGTTCCTCGGACAGGGCCTACGAGCAGTACTTC,TRBJ2-7,TRBV28,-,TRBD1
CASSEYRFGGVETQYF,TGTGCCAGCAGTGAATACCGCTTCGGGGGCGTTGAGACCCAGTACTTC,TRBJ2-5,TRBV25-1,-,-
CASSQSGVDNEQFF,TGTGCCAGCAGCCAGAGCGGGGTGGACAATGAGCAGTTCTTC,TRBJ2-1,TRBV7-3,-,TRBD2
CASSSSFKSGTDTQYF,TGTGCCAGCAGTTCGTCTTTTAAAAGCGGCACAGATACGCAGTATTTT,TRBJ2-3,TRBV27,-,-
CASSGVGGHAEQFF,TGTGCCAGCAGTGGAGTCGGGGGGCATGCGGAGCAGTTCTTC,TRBJ2-1,TRBV25-1,few,-
CASSLLADHYNEQFF,TGTGCCAGCAGTTTACTAGCGGACCACTACAATGAGCAGTTCTTC,TRBJ2-1,TRBV28,once,TRBD2
CASSPLKGAQAFF,TGTGCCAGCTCACCACTTAAGGGGGCGCAAGCTTTCTTT,TRBJ1-1,TRBV18,-,TRBD1
CASSVGSNRGEQYF,TGTGCCAGCAGCGTAGGCAGTAATAGGGGGGAGCAGTACTTC,TRBJ2-7,TRBV9,-,-
CASSLDSSQGDTQYF,TGTGCCAGCAGCTTAGATAGTTCCCAGGGGGATACGCAGTATTTT,TRBJ2-3,TRBV11-3,-,-
CASSLSGGSKLEYF,TGTGCCAGCAGCTTGTCGGGTGGGAGCAAATTGGAGTACTTC,TRBJ2-7,TRBV7-9,-,-
CAISGWGGQERTYEQYF,TGTGCCATCAGTGGTTGGGGGGGGCAGGAGAGAACCTACGAGCAGTACTTC,TRBJ2-7,TRBV10-3,-,-